Listed below are T cell receptor beta chains from one sample, sequenced in a study of CD8 T cells in Susac syndrome. TCRdb independently ran MiXCR on the immunoSEQ multiplex PCR reads; one entry per CDR3 protein. The sample carries 300,000 or so distinct CDR3 sequences, about 90% recorded once. Material: CD4+ T cells from PBMCs. The receptor set was obtained from a human donor with multiple sclerosis. Each CDR3 is given with its conserved first and last residue. The D gene is left open where the match is weak. Clone size is shown for a subset of rows, as once, few, many or a class of expanded clone.

. | . | 15 | TRBJ1-1 | TRBV19 | TGTGCCAGTAGTAGCCCGGGGGCGCGAAGCACTGAAGCTTTCTTT | CASSSPGARSTEAFF
. | TRBD1 | 14 | TRBJ1-5 | TRBV6-5 | TGTGCCAGCAGTTGGGACAGAAACAATCAGCCCCAGCATTTT | CASSWDRNNQPQHF
. | TRBD2 | 14 | TRBJ2-1 | TRBV27 | TGTGCCAGCAGACCTAGCGGGAGGGGGGATGAGCAGTTCTTC | CASRPSGRGDEQFF
. | . | 16 | TRBJ1-2 | TRBV19 | TGTGCCAGTAGTGCCTCCGGGACCAACGGCGGCTATGGCTACACCTTC | CASSASGTNGGYGYTF
. | . | 17 | TRBJ1-6 | TRBV6-1 | TGTGCCAGCAGTGAACGGGCCGCCTCTTCTTATAATTCACCCCTCCACTTT | CASSERAASSYNSPLHF
. | . | 17 | TRBJ1-4 | TRBV14 | TGTGCCAGCAGCCAAGATCAGCCAGGCGCAACTAATGAAAAACTGTTTTTT | CASSQDQPGATNEKLFF
. | TRBD1 | 15 | TRBJ1-5 | TRBV7-2 | TGTGCCAGCAGCTTTGACAGGGTTCGCAATCAGCCCCAGCATTTT | CASSFDRVRNQPQHF
. | . | 15 | TRBJ2-7 | TRBV4-1 | TGCGCCAGCAGCCACATTGGGCGGAGCTCCTACGAGCAGTACTTC | CASSHIGRSSYEQYF
. | . | 13 | TRBJ1-2 | TRBV5-6 | TGTGCCAGCAGCTTGGAGTCAGGCTGGGGCTACACCTTC | CASSLESGWGYTF
once | TRBD1 | 14 | TRBJ1-2 | TRBV6-6 | TGTGCCACCGACCGGACAGGGGAGAGGGGTGGCTACACCTTC | CATDRTGERGGYTF
. | . | 11 | TRBJ2-2 | TRBV29-1 | TGCAGCGTTGGCACCACCGGGGAGCTGTTTTTT | CSVGTTGELFF
once | . | 17 | TRBJ1-1 | TRBV6-2/TRBV6-3 | TGTGCCAGCAGTTACGAACAGCGATCCGGAGTGAACACTGAAGCTTTCTTT | CASSYEQRSGVNTEAFF
. | . | 15 | TRBJ2-7 | TRBV5-1 | TGCGCCAGCCGTAGACTTCCCACCGTCGGCCACGAGCAGTACTTC | CASRRLPTVGHEQYF
few | . | 12 | TRBJ2-1 | TRBV12-3/TRBV12-4 | TGTGCCAGCAGTTTGGGACTTGGTGAGCAGTTCTTC | CASSLGLGEQFF
. | . | 13 | TRBJ2-2 | TRBV30 | TGTGCCTGGAGTGTTGGGAACACCGGGGAGCTGTTTTTT | CAWSVGNTGELFF
once | . | 13 | TRBJ2-4 | TRBV19 | TGTGCCAGTAGTATGGAGAGCCTAAACATTCAGTACTTC | CASSMESLNIQYF
. | TRBD2 | 20 | TRBJ2-1 | TRBV9 | TGTGCCAGCAGCGCCCCTCTAGCGGGGGGCCCTTTCAGCTCCTACAATGAGCAGTTCTTC | CASSAPLAGGPFSSYNEQFF
. | TRBD2 | 21 | TRBJ2-5 | TRBV11-2 | TGTGCCAGCAGGCCGATTAGGTCCGGTAGCGGGAGGGCCGGATCCCACGAGACCCAGTACTTC | CASRPIRSGSGRAGSHETQYF
. | TRBD2 | 17 | TRBJ2-2 | TRBV7-8 | TGTGCCAGCAGCTTAGCGCATACTAGCGGGGGCGCCGGGGAGCTGTTTTTT | CASSLAHTSGGAGELFF
. | TRBD1 | 13 | TRBJ1-2 | TRBV3-1 | TGTGCCAGCACCCCTCCCGGGACAGGGATCTACACCTTC | CASTPPGTGIYTF
. | . | 16 | TRBJ2-3 | TRBV9 | TGTGCCAGCAGCGAGGACGGACACCCTCTCACAGATACGCAGTATTTT | CASSEDGHPLTDTQYF
. | . | 14 | TRBJ2-1 | TRBV29-1 | TGCAGCGAAGGGAGAGCGGGTTCCTACAATGAGCAGTTCTTC | CSEGRAGSYNEQFF
. | . | 13 | TRBJ2-5 | TRBV29-1 | TGCAGCGTTGGGTTCGGGGGCCAAGAGACCCAGTACTTC | CSVGFGGQETQYF
few | . | 13 | TRBJ2-7 | TRBV18 | TGTGCCAGCTCACCGGGGGGCTTAAGCGAGCAGTACTTC | CASSPGGLSEQYF
few | . | 15 | TRBJ2-5 | TRBV5-4 | TGTGCCAGCAGCTTGGTCGGGGGAGTACAAGAGACCCAGTACTTC | CASSLVGGVQETQYF
. | . | 14 | TRBJ2-3 | TRBV29-1 | TGCAGCGTTGGGGTCCTGGGGCGGTTAGATACGCAGTATTTT | CSVGVLGRLDTQYF
once | . | 13 | TRBJ1-1 | TRBV19 | TGTGCCAGTAGTAGGACACTCAGCACTGAAGCTTTCTTT | CASSRTLSTEAFF
. | . | 15 | TRBJ2-2 | TRBV2 | TGTGCCAGCAGCCCGTATCTACCGGACACCGGGGAGCTGCTTTTT | CASSPYLPDTGELLF
. | . | 10 | TRBJ2-7 | TRBV24-1 | TGTGCCACCAGTGAGATCGAGCAGTACTTC | CATSEIEQYF
. | . | 16 | TRBJ2-5 | TRBV5-4 | TGTGCCAGCAGCTTGGGAACCGCCCCGGGCCAAGAGACCCAGTACTTC | CASSLGTAPGQETQYF
. | TRBD2 | 15 | TRBJ2-3 | TRBV7-9 | TGTGCCAGCAGCGTGACTAGCGGGAGGGCGAATACGCAGTATTTT | CASSVTSGRANTQYF
. | TRBD2 | 21 | TRBJ2-1 | TRBV4-1 | TGCGCCAGCAGGCAGTCTCCGACAGGGACTAGCCGGTCCAGCTCCTACAATGAGCAGTTCTTC | CASRQSPTGTSRSSSYNEQFF
. | . | 14 | TRBJ2-4 | TRBV6-5 | TGTGCCAGCAGTAACCTGGCGGGCAAAAACATTCAGTACTTC | CASSNLAGKNIQYF
. | . | 14 | TRBJ2-4 | TRBV12-3/TRBV12-4 | TGTGCCAGCCCCTCGGGGGGCCAGTGGAACATTCAGTACTTC | CASPSGGQWNIQYF
. | . | 13 | TRBJ2-3 | TRBV29-1 | TGCAGCGTTGAATGGGGCAGGGGAGATACGCAGTATTTT | CSVEWGRGDTQYF
. | . | 13 | TRBJ2-5 | TRBV4-1 | TGCGCCAGCAGCCAATGGCGGGGAGAGACCCAGTACTTC | CASSQWRGETQYF
. | . | 10 | TRBJ2-7 | TRBV29-1 | TGCAGCGTTAAGGACTACGAGCAGTACTTC | CSVKDYEQYF
. | TRBD2 | 14 | TRBJ2-7 | TRBV2 | TGTGCCAGCAGAGAGCGGGGGACGTCCTACGAGCAGTACTTC | CASRERGTSYEQYF
. | . | 17 | TRBJ1-1 | TRBV30 | TGTGCCTGCTCCGGGGGATCACTCCAAAGCCTCGACACTGAAGCTTTCTTT | CACSGGSLQSLDTEAFF
. | . | 13 | TRBJ2-7 | TRBV7-8 | TGTGCCAGCAGCTTGGTACAGGGCGGCGAGCAGTACTTC | CASSLVQGGEQYF
. | . | 13 | TRBJ2-3 | TRBV20-1 | TGCAGTGCTAGTGGTGCTAGCACAGATACGCAGTATTTT | CSASGASTDTQYF
few | . | 15 | TRBJ2-3 | TRBV5-1 | TGCGCCAGCAGCGTAACTAAAAGACGCACAGATACGCAGTATTTT | CASSVTKRRTDTQYF
. | . | 15 | TRBJ2-1 | TRBV5-1 | TGCGCCAGCAGCTTGGCCTTCAGGTCTGGGAGTGAGCAGTTCTTC | CASSLAFRSGSEQFF
once | . | 13 | TRBJ2-6 | TRBV27 | TGTGCCAGCAGATACTCTGGGGCCAACGTCCTGACTTTC | CASRYSGANVLTF
. | TRBD1 | 13 | TRBJ2-3 | TRBV6-2/TRBV6-3 | TGTGCCAGCAGGCAGGGGGCGGCAGATACGCAGTATTTT | CASRQGAADTQYF
. | TRBD1 | 14 | TRBJ1-1 | TRBV29-1 | TGCAGCGTTGAACGCTCACAGGGGAGCGCTGAAGCTTTCTTT | CSVERSQGSAEAFF